These 21 T cell receptor beta chains were all obtained from the same sample, sequenced in a study of OX40 agonist ivuxolimab in advanced cancers. Only in-frame clones appear in the TCRdb table, and some are missing; sequencing was by immunoSEQ multiplex PCR. The sample gives 75,000 to 90,000 clones, roughly 90% of which show up once; under 0.7% is in the top ten. The specimen comprised CD4+ or CD8+ T cells sorted from blood, sampled in a trial of the OX40 agonist ivuxolimab. The receptors come from an adult with an advanced solid tumor such as melanoma, head and neck, liver or kidney cancer.

This chain connects TRBV6-1 to TRBJ1-2; D is perhaps TRBD1 (5 bases). There are 12 residues in the CDR3. CDR1 and CDR2 (germline): MNHNS, SASEGT. Trimming removed 5 bases from V and 6 bases from J, with 10 bases in between. CDR3 region: CASSRTRDGYTF. CDR3 nucleotide sequence: TGTGCCAGCAGTCGAACCAGGGATGGCTACACCTTC.

This chain connects TRBV19 to TRBJ1-1; D possibly corresponds to TRBD1 (5 bases). V shed 5 bases and J shed 1 base, with 8 bases lying between them. The CDR3 contains 13 residues. CDR1 is LNHDA, CDR2 SQIVND, per germline (reference sequence). CDR3 DNA: TGTGCCAGTAGTCCTCAGGGGAACACTGAAGCTTTCTTT. Encoded protein: CASSPQGNTEAFF.

The rearrangement uses TRBV7-8 and TRBJ2-3, with D uncertain. V was cut by 5 bases and J by 2 bases, with 8 bases left in between. The CDR3 spans 13 residues. Per the germline V gene, CDR1 is SGHVS and CDR2 is FQNEAQ. CDR3 sequence reads: CASSRSNTDTQYF. The CDR3 bases are TGTGCCAGCAGCCGAAGCAACACAGATACGCAGTATTTT.

The DNA for the CDR3 is TGTGCCAGCGGCCGGCCGGGCGGCTCTGGAAACACCATATATTTT. As protein: CASGRPGGSGNTIYF. This rearrangement joins TRBV6-6 to TRBJ1-3; D not certain. The CDR3 extends over 15 amino acids. V dropped 8 bases and J dropped 0 bases, with 14 bases sitting between them. Germline lookup yields CDR1 MNHNY and CDR2 SVGAGI (reference sequence).

The chain couples TRBV27 to TRBJ2-7, with 11 bases fitting TRBD2. The CDR3 length is 16 residues. Germline assignment: CDR1 MNHEY and CDR2 SMNVEV (reference sequence). The V and J ends lost 5 bases and 2 bases, in that order; junction bases with no gene match: 8. CDR3 amino acids: CASSLRLAGSTYEQYF. The CDR3 coding sequence is TGTGCCAGCAGTCTAAGACTAGCGGGGAGCACCTACGAGCAGTACTTC.

This sequence joins TRBV7-9 and TRBJ2-5; D might be TRBD1 (5 bases). The J call may be faulty, since TRBJ2-7 better matches the DNA end. The germline V gene has CDR1 SEHNR and CDR2 FQNEAQ (reference sequence). This CDR3 has 16 amino acids. DNA of the CDR3: TGTGCCAGCAGCTTATCGGGTCGACAGAGCTCCTACGAGCAGTACTTC. It codes for CASSLSGRQSSYEQYF.

The chain carries TRBV15 and TRBJ2-1; unclear D gene. There are 12 residues in the CDR3. CDR1 LNHNV and CDR2 YYDKDF come from the germline V gene (reference sequence). The ends were cut back, 0 bases at V and 9 bases at J, with 6 bases in the middle. For the CDR3, the DNA is TGTGCCACCAGCAGAGATCGCTCTGAGCAGTTCTTC. Protein sequence: CATSRDRSEQFF.

This chain connects TRBV12-5 to TRBJ2-5; 9 bases line up with TRBD2. CDR3 size: 15 residues. Germline V CDR1 and CDR2: LGHNT, FRNRAP. Trimming cost V 5 bases and J 0 bases; bases outside gene matches: 4. In DNA, the CDR3 is TGTGCTAGTGGTCTGGGACTAGCCAACCAAGAGACCCAGTACTTC. Translation gives CASGLGLANQETQYF. The full variable domain, in which reference TRBV12-5 and TRBJ2-5 provide the parts outside the CDR3, is DARVTQTPRHKVTEMGQEVTMRCQPILGHNTVFWYRQTMMQGLELLAYFRNRAPLDDSGMPKDRFSAEMPDATLATLKIQPSEPRDSAVYFCASGLGLANQETQYFGPGTRLLVL.

This chain uses TRBV10-3 with TRBJ1-2, with D possibly TRBD1 on 5 matching bases. The CDR3 runs to 13 residues. With 6 bases removed from V and 4 bases from J, the gap between germline ends came to 12 bases. CDR1 is ENHRY, CDR2 SYGVKD, per germline. The CDR3 region is CAISGDGSYGYTF. The DNA for the CDR3 is TGTGCCATCAGCGGGGACGGCTCCTATGGCTACACCTTC.

This sequence joins TRBV7-9 and TRBJ2-7, with 12 positions matching TRBD2. The ends lost 5 bases at V and 2 bases at J; junction bases unmatched: 7. Germline V CDR1 and CDR2: SEHNR, FQNEAQ (reference sequence). The length of the CDR3 is 16 residues. CDR3 coding DNA: TGTGCCAGCAGCGCCCGGACTAGCGGGAACCCCTACGAGCAGTACTTC. Translated, it gives CASSARTSGNPYEQYF. Based on the CDR3 plus reference TRBV7-9 and TRBJ2-7, the full variable domain is DTGVSQNPRHKITKRGQNVTFRCDPISEHNRLYWYRQTLGQGPEFLTYFQNEAQLEKSRLLSDRFSAERPKGSFSTLEIQRTEQGDSAMYLCASSARTSGNPYEQYFGPGTRLTVT.

V and J are TRBV5-1 and TRBJ2-7; D is unresolved. CDR3 length: 15 residues. V was trimmed by 0 bases and J by 3 bases, leaving 13 bases between them. In germline, CDR1 is SGHRS, CDR2 YFSETQ. In DNA form, the CDR3 reads TGCGCCAGCAGCTTGGCAGTCGGCATTATCTACGAGCAGTACTTC. This codes for CASSLAVGIIYEQYF.

V is TRBV2 and J is TRBJ1-3; D is unresolved. V was trimmed by 1 base and J by 0 bases, leaving 10 bases between them. The CDR3 consists of 16 residues. Germline V gene lookup returns CDR1 SNHLY and CDR2 FYNNEI. CDR3 sequence (DNA): TGTGCCAGCAGTGAAGGCGGGGTTTACTCTGGAAACACCATATATTTT. This encodes CASSEGGVYSGNTIYF.

The J gene is TRBJ2-7, the V gene TRBV29-1, with 10 bases matching TRBD1. The ends lost 7 bases at V and 3 bases at J; junction bases unmatched: 6. CDR3 size: 13 residues. Germline assignment: CDR1 SQVTM and CDR2 ANQGSEA. The CDR3 sequence: CSATGTGDYEQYF. The DNA of the CDR3 is TGCAGCGCTACCGGGACAGGGGACTACGAGCAGTACTTC.

The rearrangement links TRBV30 to TRBJ1-5; 7 bases match TRBD1. The CDR3 consists of 15 residues. The V gene end was trimmed by 4 bases and the J gene end by 2 bases; junction bases not matched to a gene: 8. CDR1 is GTSNPN, CDR2 SVGIG, per germline (reference sequence). The CDR3 nucleotides read TGTGCCTGGACCCCAGGGGGGCTTGGCAATCAGCCCCAGCATTTT. Encoded protein: CAWTPGGLGNQPQHF.

This rearrangement joins TRBV6-5 to TRBJ2-5; 8 bases align to TRBD1. Germline V gene lookup returns CDR1 MNHEY and CDR2 SVGAGI. The CDR3 extends over 13 amino acids. Losses at the gene ends were 5 bases for V and 1 base for J; bases not matched to a gene: 0. CDR3 DNA sequence: TGTGCCAGCAGTGGACAGGGCCAAGAGACCCAGTACTTC. Protein product: CASSGQGQETQYF.

The table lists this clone with a count of one. This CDR3 is CASKYGLAGDRELFF. CDR3 sequence (DNA): TGTGCCAGTAAATACGGACTAGCGGGAGACCGGGAGCTGTTTTTT. The chain is built from TRBV19 and TRBJ2-2; TRBD2 aligns across 13 bases. J was trimmed by 9 bases and V by 7 bases; bases with no gene match: 8. This CDR3 has 15 amino acids. In germline, CDR1 is LNHDA, CDR2 SQIVND (reference sequence). Full variable domain (outside the CDR3, taken from reference TRBV19 and TRBJ2-2): DGGITQSPKYLFRKEGQNVTLSCEQNLNHDAMYWYRQDPGQGLRLIYYSQIVNDFQKGDIAEGYSVSREKKESFPLTVTSAQKNPTAFYLCASKYGLAGDRELFFGEGSRLTVL.

The gene calls are TRBV2 and TRBJ1-4; D is unresolved. CDR1 SNHLY and CDR2 FYNNEI come from the germline V gene. With 3 bases removed from V and 6 bases from J, the gap between germline ends came to 8 bases. CDR3 length: 13 residues. DNA of the CDR3: TGTGCCAGCAGTGACCCCTTACATGAAAAACTGTTTTTT. This codes for CASSDPLHEKLFF. The full variable domain, rest sourced from reference TRBV2 and TRBJ1-4, is EPEVTQTPSHQVTQMGQEVILRCVPISNHLYFYWYRQILGQKVEFLVSFYNNEISEKSEIFDDQFSVERPDGSNFTLKIRSTKLEDSAMYFCASSDPLHEKLFFGSGTQLSVL.

This chain connects TRBV2 to TRBJ2-7, with 10 bases matching TRBD2. The CDR3 extends over 14 amino acids. Trimming took 5 bases from V and 4 from J; bases not matched to a gene: 5. Germline assignment: CDR1 SNHLY and CDR2 FYNNEI. The CDR3 DNA is TGTGCCAGCAGTAGCGGGGGGGCCGGGTACGAGCAGTACTTC. Protein: CASSSGGAGYEQYF.

This sequence joins TRBV9 and TRBJ2-1, with TRBD2 identical over 9 bases. CDR1 is SGDLS, CDR2 YYNGEE, per germline. The CDR3 runs to 16 residues. V lost 4 bases and J lost 0; bases outside the gene matches: 5. The CDR3 nucleotides read TGTGCCAGCAGCCCTAGCGGGGCGAGCTCCTACAATGAGCAGTTCTTC. It codes for CASSPSGASSYNEQFF.

This clone was observed once. The rearrangement joins TRBV5-1 to TRBJ2-1; D is perhaps TRBD1 (6 bases). Trimming removed 0 bases at V and 1 base at J, with 8 bases between. CDR1 is SGHRS, CDR2 YFSETQ, per germline. CDR3 length: 15 amino acids. The CDR3 is CASSLVGASYNEQFF. DNA for the CDR3: TGCGCCAGCAGCTTGGTGGGGGCTTCCTACAATGAGCAGTTCTTC.

The chain links TRBV5-1 to TRBJ1-2; D is unresolved. V was shortened by 0 bases and J by 6 bases, with 6 bases between the two germline ends. The CDR3 has 12 residues. Germline V lookup: CDR1 SGHRS, CDR2 YFSETQ. CDR3: CASSLEGNGYTF. The CDR3 DNA reads as TGCGCCAGCAGCTTGGAAGGGAATGGCTACACCTTC.